This T cell receptor beta chain was captured in a study of T cell clones after liver transplantation. The overall study: As an antigen-independent comparator, third-party-reactive TCRbeta sequences came from pre-transplant mixed lymphocyte reactions. Tolerant meant at least one year fully off immunosuppression without liver enzymes above twice normal.

Study-wide points: Post-transplant time points were not standardized, so conclusions are preliminary. Graft donor-reactive T cells possibly entered the graft instead of undergoing deletion.

The protocol was immunoSEQ multiplex PCR, while the TCRdb copy is restricted to in-frame clones and leaves out a portion. The top ten hold approximately 0.77% of the sample, which has more than 65,000 clones, approximately 80% seen once. Comment on this clone: The antigen remains unidentified.

Per germline, CDR1 LNHNV and CDR2 YYDKDF (reference sequence). CDR3 length equals 14 residues. V was pared by 2 bases and J by 4 bases, with 2 bases of the junction left unmatched. The rearrangement links TRBV15 to TRBJ2-3; 8 bases match TRBD1. The sequences come from CD4+ T cells from blood, collected 12 months after liver transplant. This clonotype was obtained from a human patient who received a liver transplant. Some T cells may trace back to the graft donor. The CDR3 coding sequence is TGTGCCACCAGCAGATTACAGGGGGCAGATACGCAGTATTTT. This translates into CATSRLQGADTQYF.